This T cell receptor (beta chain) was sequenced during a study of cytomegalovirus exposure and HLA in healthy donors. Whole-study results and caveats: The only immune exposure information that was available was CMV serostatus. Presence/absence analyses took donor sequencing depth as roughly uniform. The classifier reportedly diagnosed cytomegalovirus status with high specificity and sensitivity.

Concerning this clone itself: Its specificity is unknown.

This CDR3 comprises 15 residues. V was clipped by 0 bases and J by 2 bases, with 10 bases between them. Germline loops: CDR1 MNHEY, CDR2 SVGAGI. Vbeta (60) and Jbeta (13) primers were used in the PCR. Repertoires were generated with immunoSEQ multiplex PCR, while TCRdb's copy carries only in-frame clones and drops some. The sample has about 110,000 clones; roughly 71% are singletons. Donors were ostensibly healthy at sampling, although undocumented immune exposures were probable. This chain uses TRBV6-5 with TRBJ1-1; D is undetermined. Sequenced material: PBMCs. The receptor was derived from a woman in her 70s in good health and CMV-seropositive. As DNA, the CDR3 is TGTGCCAGCAGTTACTCGTACGGGATCAACACTGAAGCTTTCTTT. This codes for CASSYSYGINTEAFF.